This T cell receptor (beta chain) was captured in a study of graft-versus-host responses after intestinal transplantation. The wider study: Recipients underwent multivisceral, liver-intestinal, or isolated intestinal transplants.

Here immunoSEQ multiplex PCR was the method, and the copy in TCRdb shows in-frame clones only, minus some. The sample contains 90,000 to 150,000 clones, approximately 95% of which appear only once. The CDR3 has 15 residues. CDR1 is LNHDA, CDR2 SQIVND, per germline (reference sequence). V was clipped by 4 bases and J by 4 bases, with 14 bases between them. Concerning this clone itself: Its antigen is undetermined.

The starting material was unstimulated CD4+ T cells sorted from spleen or lymph node cells, obtained before intestinal transplant. This chain connects TRBV19 to TRBJ1-5, with D unresolved. The source is a human donor who received an intestinal transplant. The DNA of the CDR3 is TGTGCCAGTAGTACCCGGGGAGGTCGGAATCAGCCCCAGCATTTT. This gives the protein CASSTRGGRNQPQHF. The full variable domain, completed using reference TRBV19 and TRBJ1-5, is DGGITQSPKYLFRKEGQNVTLSCEQNLNHDAMYWYRQDPGQGLRLIYYSQIVNDFQKGDIAEGYSVSREKKESFPLTVTSAQKNPTAFYLCASSTRGGRNQPQHFGDGTRLSIL.